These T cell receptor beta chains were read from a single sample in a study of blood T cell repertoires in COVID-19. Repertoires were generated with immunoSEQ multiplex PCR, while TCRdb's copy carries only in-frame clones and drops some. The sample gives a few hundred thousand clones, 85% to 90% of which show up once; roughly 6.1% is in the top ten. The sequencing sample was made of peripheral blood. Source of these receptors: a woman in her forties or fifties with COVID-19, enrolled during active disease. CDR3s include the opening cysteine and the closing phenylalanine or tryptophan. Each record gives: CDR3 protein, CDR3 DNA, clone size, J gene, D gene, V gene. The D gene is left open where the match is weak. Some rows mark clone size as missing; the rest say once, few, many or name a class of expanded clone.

CDR3: CASGLVQGRDTQYF
DNA: TGTGCTAGTGGTTTGGTGCAGGGGAGAGATACGCAGTATTTT
size: NA
J: TRBJ2-3
D: NA
V: TRBV12-5

CDR3: CASRRGDNEQFF
DNA: TGTGCCAGCCGTCGCGGGGACAATGAGCAGTTCTTC
size: once
J: TRBJ2-1
D: NA
V: TRBV2

CDR3: CASSPSGVTGELFF
DNA: TGTGCCAGCTCACCGTCAGGGGTCACCGGGGAGCTGTTTTTT
size: NA
J: TRBJ2-2
D: NA
V: TRBV18

CDR3: CASSLNRGDYGYTF
DNA: TGTGCCAGCAGCTTAAACAGGGGTGACTATGGCTACACCTTC
size: NA
J: TRBJ1-2
D: TRBD1
V: TRBV7-3

CDR3: CASRLTELGTTGELFF
DNA: TGTGCCAGTAGACTAACGGAGTTGGGTACCACCGGGGAGCTGTTTTTT
size: NA
J: TRBJ2-2
D: NA
V: TRBV19

CDR3: CASSHRGLAGLNEQFF
DNA: TGTGCCAGCAGCCATCGGGGACTAGCGGGACTCAATGAGCAGTTCTTC
size: NA
J: TRBJ2-1
D: TRBD2
V: TRBV4-2

CDR3: CATSDHRGNQPQHF
DNA: TGTGCCACCAGTGATCACAGGGGAAATCAGCCCCAGCATTTT
size: NA
J: TRBJ1-5
D: TRBD1
V: TRBV24-1

CDR3: CASSLDPELYGYTF
DNA: TGTGCCAGCAGCTTGGACCCTGAGTTATATGGCTACACCTTC
size: NA
J: TRBJ1-2
D: NA
V: TRBV5-5

CDR3: CASSLGGPGQGGDTQYF
DNA: TGTGCCAGCAGCTTAGGGGGTCCGGGACAGGGAGGAGATACGCAGTATTTT
size: NA
J: TRBJ2-3
D: TRBD1
V: TRBV7-2

CDR3: CASSLVGGQPQHF
DNA: TGTGCCAGCAGTTTAGTCGGGGGTCAGCCCCAGCATTTT
size: NA
J: TRBJ1-5
D: NA
V: TRBV27

CDR3: CASSQESDSYTEAFF
DNA: TGCGCCAGCAGCCAAGAGTCGGACAGTTACACTGAAGCTTTCTTT
size: NA
J: TRBJ1-1
D: NA
V: TRBV4-3

CDR3: CASSLLDQSVSDTQYF
DNA: TGTGCCAGCTCGCTCCTAGATCAATCCGTGTCAGATACGCAGTATTTT
size: NA
J: TRBJ2-3
D: NA
V: TRBV18